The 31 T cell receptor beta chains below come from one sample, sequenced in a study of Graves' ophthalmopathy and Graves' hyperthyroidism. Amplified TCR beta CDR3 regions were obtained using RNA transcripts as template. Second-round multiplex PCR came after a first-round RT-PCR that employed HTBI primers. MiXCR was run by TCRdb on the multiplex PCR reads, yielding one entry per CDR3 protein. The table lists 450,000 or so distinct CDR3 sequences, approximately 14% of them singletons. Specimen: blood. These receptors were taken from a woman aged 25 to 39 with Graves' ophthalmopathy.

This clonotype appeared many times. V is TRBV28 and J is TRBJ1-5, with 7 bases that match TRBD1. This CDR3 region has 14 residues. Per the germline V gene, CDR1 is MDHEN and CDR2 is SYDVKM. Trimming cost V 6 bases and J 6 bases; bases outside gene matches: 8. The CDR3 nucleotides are TGTGCCAGCAGAGAGGTACAGGGGCCTCAGCCCCAGCATTTT. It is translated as CASREVQGPQPQHF.

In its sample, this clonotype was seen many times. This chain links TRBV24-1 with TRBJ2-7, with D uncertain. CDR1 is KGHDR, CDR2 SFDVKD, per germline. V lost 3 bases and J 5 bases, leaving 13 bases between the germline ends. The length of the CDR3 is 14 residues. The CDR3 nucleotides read TGTGCCACCAGTGATCCCACCAAGGTCCACGAGCAGTACTTC. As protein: CATSDPTKVHEQYF.

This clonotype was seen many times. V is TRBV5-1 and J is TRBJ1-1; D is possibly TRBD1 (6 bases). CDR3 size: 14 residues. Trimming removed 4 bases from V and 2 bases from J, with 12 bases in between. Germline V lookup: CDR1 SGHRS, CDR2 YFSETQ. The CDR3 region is CASSRGTTNTEAFF. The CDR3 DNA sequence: TGCGCCAGCAGCCGCGGGACAACTAACACTGAAGCTTTCTTT.

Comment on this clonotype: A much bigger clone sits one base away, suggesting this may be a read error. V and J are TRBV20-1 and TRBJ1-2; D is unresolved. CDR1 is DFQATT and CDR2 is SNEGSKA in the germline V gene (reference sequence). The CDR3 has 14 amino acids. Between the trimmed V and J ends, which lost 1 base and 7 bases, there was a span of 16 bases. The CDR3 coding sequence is TGCAGTGCTAGAGGACGCTTGTGGCATAGTGGCTACACCTTC. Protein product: CSARGRLWHSGYTF.

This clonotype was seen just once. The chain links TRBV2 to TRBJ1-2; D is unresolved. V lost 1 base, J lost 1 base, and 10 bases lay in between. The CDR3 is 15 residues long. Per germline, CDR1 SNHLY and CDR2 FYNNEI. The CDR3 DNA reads TGTGCCAGCAGTGAAGTCGACCAAATTAACTATGGCTACACCTTC. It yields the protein CASSEVDQINYGYTF.

The CDR3 DNA is TGTGCCACCGAAGGGGACCTGAACACTGAAGCTTTCTTT. This sequence encodes CATEGDLNTEAFF. V and J are TRBV6-1 and TRBJ1-1; D is possibly TRBD1 (5 bases). V was clipped by 10 bases and J by 0 bases, with 12 bases between them. This CDR3 is 13 amino acids long. Germline assignment: CDR1 MNHNS and CDR2 SASEGT.

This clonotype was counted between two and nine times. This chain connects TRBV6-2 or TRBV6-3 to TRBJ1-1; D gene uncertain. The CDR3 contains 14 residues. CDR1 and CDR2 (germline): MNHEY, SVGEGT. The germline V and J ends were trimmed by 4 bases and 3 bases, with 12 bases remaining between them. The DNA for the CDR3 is TGTGCCAGCAGTTTCGGCCGTTTGGACACTGAAGCTTTCTTT. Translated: CASSFGRLDTEAFF.

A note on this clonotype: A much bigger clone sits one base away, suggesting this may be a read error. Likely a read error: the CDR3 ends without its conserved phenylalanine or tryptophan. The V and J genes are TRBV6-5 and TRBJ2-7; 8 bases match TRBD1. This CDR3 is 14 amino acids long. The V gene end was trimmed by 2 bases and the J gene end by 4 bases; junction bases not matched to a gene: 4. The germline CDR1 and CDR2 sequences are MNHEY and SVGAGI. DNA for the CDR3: TGTGCCAGCAGTTACGGGGACAGGCGATACGAGCAGTACTAC. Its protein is CASSYGDRRYEQYY.

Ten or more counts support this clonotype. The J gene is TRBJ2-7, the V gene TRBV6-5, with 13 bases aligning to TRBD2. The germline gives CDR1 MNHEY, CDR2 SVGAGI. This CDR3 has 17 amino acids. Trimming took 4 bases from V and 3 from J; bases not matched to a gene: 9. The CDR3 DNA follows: TGTGCCAGCAGTTTAGGACTAGCGGGAGCTATCTACTACGAGCAGTACTTC. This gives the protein CASSLGLAGAIYYEQYF.

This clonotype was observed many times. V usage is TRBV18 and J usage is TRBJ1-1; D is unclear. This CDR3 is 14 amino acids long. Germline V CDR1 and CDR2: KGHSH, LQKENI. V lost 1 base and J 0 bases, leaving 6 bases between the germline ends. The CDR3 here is CASSPHTLNTEAFF. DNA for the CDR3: TGTGCCAGCTCACCACACACGTTGAACACTGAAGCTTTCTTT.

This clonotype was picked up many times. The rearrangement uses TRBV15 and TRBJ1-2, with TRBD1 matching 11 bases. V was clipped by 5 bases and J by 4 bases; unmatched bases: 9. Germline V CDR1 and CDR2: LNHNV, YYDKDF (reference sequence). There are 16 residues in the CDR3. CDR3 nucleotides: TGTGCCACCAGCTCCTACTCCGGGACAGGGGGCTATGGCTACACCTTC. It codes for CATSSYSGTGGYGYTF. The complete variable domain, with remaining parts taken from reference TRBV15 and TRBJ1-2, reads DAMVIQNPRYQVTQFGKPVTLSCSQTLNHNVMYWYQQKSSQAPKLLFHYYDKDFNNEADTPDNFQSRRPNTSFCFLDIRSPGLGDTAMYLCATSSYSGTGGYGYTFGSGTRLTVV.

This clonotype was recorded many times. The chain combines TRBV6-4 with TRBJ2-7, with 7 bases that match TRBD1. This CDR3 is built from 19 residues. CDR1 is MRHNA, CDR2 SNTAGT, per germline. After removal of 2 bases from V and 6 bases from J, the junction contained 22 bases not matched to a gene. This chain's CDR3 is CASSDAPMWVQFAGGEQYF. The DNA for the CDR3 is TGTGCCAGCAGTGACGCCCCTATGTGGGTACAATTCGCAGGGGGCGAGCAGTACTTC.

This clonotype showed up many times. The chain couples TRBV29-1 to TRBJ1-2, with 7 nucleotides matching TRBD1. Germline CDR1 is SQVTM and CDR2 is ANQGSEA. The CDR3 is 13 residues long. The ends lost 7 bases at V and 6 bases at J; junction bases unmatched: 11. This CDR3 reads CSDTDRVADGYTF. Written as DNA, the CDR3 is TGCAGCGATACCGACAGGGTTGCTGATGGCTACACCTTC.

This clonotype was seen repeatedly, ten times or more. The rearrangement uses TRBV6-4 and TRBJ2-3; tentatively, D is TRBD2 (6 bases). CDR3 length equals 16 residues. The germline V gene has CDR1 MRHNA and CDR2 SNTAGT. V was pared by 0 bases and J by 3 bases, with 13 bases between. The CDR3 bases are TGTGCCAGCAGTGACTCTGGCGGGACCGATACAGATACGCAGTATTTT. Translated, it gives CASSDSGGTDTDTQYF.

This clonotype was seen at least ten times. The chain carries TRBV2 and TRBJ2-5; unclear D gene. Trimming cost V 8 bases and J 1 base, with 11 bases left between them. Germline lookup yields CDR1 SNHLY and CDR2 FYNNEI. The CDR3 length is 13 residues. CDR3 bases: TGTGCCAGCCAGACGGAGATCCAAGAGACCCAGTACTTC. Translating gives CASQTEIQETQYF.

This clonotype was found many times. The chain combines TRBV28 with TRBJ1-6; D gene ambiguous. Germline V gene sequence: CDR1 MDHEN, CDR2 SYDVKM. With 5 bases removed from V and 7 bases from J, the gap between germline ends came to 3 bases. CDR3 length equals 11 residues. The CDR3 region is CASSGNSPLHF. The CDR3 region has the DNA TGTGCCAGCAGTGGGAATTCACCCCTCCACTTT.

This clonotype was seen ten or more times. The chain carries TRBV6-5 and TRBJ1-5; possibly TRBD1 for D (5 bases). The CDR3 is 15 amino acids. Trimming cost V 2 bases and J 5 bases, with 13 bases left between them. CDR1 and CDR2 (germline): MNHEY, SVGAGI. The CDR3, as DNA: TGTGCCAGCAGTTACGACAGTACGTTTCATCAGCCCCAGCATTTT. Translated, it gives CASSYDSTFHQPQHF.

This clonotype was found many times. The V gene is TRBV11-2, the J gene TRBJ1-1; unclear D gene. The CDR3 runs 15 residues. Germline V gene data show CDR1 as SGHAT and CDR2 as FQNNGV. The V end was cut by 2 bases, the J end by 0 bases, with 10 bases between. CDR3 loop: CASSLQEQLNTEAFF. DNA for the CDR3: TGTGCCAGCAGCTTACAGGAGCAGTTGAACACTGAAGCTTTCTTT.

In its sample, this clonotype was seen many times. CDR3 amino acids: CASSLGGFYGYTF. CDR3 coding DNA: TGTGCCAGCAGTTTAGGGGGATTCTATGGCTACACCTTC. The chain has TRBV28 and TRBJ1-2, with D maybe TRBD1 (5 bases). The germline V gene has CDR1 MDHEN and CDR2 SYDVKM. V shed 2 bases and J shed 4 bases, with 8 bases lying between them. This CDR3 has 13 residues.

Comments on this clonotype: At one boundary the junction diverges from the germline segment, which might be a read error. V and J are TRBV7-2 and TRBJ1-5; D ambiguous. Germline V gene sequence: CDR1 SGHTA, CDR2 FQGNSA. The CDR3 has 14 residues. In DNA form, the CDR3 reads TGTGCCAGCAGCTCCTATAATAGCAATCAGCCCCAGCAGTTT. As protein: CASSSYNSNQPQQF.

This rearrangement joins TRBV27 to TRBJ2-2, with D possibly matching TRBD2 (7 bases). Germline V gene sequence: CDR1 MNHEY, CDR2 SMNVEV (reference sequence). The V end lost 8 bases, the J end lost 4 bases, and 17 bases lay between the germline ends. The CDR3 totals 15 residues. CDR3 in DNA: TGTGCCAGCCAGAAGGGGGGGCCTGGCACCGGGGAGCTGTTTTTT. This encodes CASQKGGPGTGELFF.

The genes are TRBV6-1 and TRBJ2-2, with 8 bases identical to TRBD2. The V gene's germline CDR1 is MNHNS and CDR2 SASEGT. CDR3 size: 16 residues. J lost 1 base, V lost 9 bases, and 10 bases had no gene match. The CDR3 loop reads CASTSSGNLNTGELFF. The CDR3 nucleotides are TGTGCCAGTACGAGTAGCGGGAACCTGAACACCGGGGAGCTGTTTTTT.

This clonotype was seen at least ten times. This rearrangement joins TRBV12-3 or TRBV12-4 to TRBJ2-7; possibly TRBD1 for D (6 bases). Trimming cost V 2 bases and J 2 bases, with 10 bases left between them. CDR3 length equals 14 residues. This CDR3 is CASSLRTETYEQYF. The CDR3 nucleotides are TGTGCCAGCAGTTTAAGGACAGAGACCTACGAGCAGTACTTC.

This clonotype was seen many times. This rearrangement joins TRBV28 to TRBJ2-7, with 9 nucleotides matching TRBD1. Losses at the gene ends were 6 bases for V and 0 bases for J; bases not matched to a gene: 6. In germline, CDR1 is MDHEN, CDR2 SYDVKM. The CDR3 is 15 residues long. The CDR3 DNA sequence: TGTGCCAGCAGACGAACAGGGGGCAGCTCCTACGAGCAGTACTTC. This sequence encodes CASRRTGGSSYEQYF.

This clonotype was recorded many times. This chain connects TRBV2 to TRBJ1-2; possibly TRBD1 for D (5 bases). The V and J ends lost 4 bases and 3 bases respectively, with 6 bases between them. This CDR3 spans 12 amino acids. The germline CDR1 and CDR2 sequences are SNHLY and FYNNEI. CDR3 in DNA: TGTGCCAGCAGTGCCAGGGACTATGGCTACACCTTC. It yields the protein CASSARDYGYTF.

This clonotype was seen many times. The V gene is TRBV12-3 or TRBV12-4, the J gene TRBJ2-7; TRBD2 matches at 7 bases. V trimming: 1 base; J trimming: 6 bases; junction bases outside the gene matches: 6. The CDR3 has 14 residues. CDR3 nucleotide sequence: TGTGCCAGCAGTTTAGGCAGCGGGACTCTCGAGCAGTACTTC. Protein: CASSLGSGTLEQYF.

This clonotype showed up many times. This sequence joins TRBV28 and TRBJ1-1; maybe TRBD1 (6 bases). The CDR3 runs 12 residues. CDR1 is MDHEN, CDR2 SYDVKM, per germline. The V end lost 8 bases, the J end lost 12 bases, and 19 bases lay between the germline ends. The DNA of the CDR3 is TGTGCCAGCGGCCCGCGAGGGGGGCGAACTTTCTTT. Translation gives CASGPRGGRTFF.

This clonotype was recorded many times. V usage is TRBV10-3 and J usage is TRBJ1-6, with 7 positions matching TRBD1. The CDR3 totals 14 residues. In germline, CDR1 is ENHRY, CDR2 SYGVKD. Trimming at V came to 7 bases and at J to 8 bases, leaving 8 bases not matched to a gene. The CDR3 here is CAIIRQGTDSPLHF. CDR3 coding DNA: TGTGCCATCATCAGACAGGGAACAGATTCACCCCTCCACTTT.

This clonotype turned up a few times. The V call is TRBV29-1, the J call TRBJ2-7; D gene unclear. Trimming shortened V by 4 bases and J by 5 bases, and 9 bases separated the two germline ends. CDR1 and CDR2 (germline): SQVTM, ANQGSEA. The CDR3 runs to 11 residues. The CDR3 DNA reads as TGCAGCGTTGCCGGCCGGGACGAGCAGTACTTC. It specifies CSVAGRDEQYF.

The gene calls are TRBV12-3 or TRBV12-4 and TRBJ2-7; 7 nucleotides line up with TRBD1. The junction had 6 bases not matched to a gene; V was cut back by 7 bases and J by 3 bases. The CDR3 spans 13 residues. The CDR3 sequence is CASTQGVVYEQYF. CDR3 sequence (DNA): TGTGCCAGCACCCAGGGGGTTGTCTACGAGCAGTACTTC.

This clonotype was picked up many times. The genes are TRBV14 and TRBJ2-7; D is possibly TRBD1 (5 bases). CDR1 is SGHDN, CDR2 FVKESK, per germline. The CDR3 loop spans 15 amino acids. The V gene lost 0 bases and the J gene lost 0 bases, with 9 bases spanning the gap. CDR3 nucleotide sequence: TGTGCCAGCAGCCAAGAGCAGGGCCTCTCCTACGAGCAGTACTTC. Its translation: CASSQEQGLSYEQYF.